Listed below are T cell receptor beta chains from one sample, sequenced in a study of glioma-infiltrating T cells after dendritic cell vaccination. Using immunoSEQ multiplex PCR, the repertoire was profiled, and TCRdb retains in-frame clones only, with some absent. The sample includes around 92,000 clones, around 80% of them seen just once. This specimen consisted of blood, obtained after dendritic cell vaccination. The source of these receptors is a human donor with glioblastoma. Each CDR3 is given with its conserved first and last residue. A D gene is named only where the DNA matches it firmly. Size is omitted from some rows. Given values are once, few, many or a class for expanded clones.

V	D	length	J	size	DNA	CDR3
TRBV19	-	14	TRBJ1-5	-	TGTGCCAGTAGTATAGATCTTGAGTCGCAGCCCCAGCATTTT	CASSIDLESQPQHF
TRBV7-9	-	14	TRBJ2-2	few	TGTGCCAGCAGCTTAGAAGGGGTTGCCGGGGAGCTGTTTTTT	CASSLEGVAGELFF
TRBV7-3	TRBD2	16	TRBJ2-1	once	TGTGCCAGCAGCCCGGGCCGACTAGCGGGAGCCGATGAGCAGTTCTTC	CASSPGRLAGADEQFF
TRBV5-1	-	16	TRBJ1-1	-	TGCGCCAGCAGCCTTGGGGGGGCCTGGGGAAACACTGAAGCTTTCTTT	CASSLGGAWGNTEAFF
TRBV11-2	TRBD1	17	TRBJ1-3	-	TGTGCCAGCAGCCCCCGGACAGGGGGGAGCTCTGGAAACACCATATATTTT	CASSPRTGGSSGNTIYF
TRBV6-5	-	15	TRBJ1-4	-	TGTGCCAGCAGTTACCACAGGGCAAGTAATGAAAAACTGTTTTTT	CASSYHRASNEKLFF
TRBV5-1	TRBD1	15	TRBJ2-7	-	TGCGCCAGCAGCGCGCGTACAGACAGGGGTCGCGAGCAGTACTTC	CASSARTDRGREQYF
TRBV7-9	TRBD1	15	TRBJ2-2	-	TGTGCCAGCAGCTTCACAGGGGGCGTCACCGGGGAGCTGTTTTTT	CASSFTGGVTGELFF
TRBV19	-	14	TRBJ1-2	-	TGTGCCAGTAGTCCGCGGACAGATAACTATGGCTACACCTTC	CASSPRTDNYGYTF
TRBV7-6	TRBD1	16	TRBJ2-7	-	TGTGCCAGCAGCTTAGGGCCGGGACAGGGTTACAACGAGCAGTACTTC	CASSLGPGQGYNEQYF
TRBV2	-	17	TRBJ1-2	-	TGTGCCAGCAGTCTCAGGAGTTTCATGGGAGCTAACTATGGCTACACCTTC	CASSLRSFMGANYGYTF
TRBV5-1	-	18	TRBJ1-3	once	TGCGCCAGCAGCCGGACCGGCTCGGGACTGGGCGCTGGAAACACCATATATTTT	CASSRTGSGLGAGNTIYF
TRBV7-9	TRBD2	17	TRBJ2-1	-	TGTGCCAGCAGCTTAGCGATGACTAGCGGTAGGGGGGATGAGCAGTTCTTC	CASSLAMTSGRGDEQFF
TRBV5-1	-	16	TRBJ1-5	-	TGCGCCAGCAGCTTGTCAGGCGATACTAGCAATCAGCCCCAGCATTTT	CASSLSGDTSNQPQHF
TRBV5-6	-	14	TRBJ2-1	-	TGTGCCAGCAGCTTGGGGGGAGTTCAGCTTGAGCAGTTCTTC	CASSLGGVQLEQFF
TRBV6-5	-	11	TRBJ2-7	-	TGTGCCACCACCGAGGCCGGGGGGCAGTACTTC	CATTEAGGQYF
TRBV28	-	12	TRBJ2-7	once	TGTGCCAGCAGTTTAAGCGCCTACGAGCAGTACTTC	CASSLSAYEQYF
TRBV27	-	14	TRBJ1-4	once	TGTGCCAGCAGCCCGCCCGGGTTAGGCGGAAAACTGTTTTTT	CASSPPGLGGKLFF
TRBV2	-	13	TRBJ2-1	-	TGTGCCAGCGTAGGGGGGGATTACAATGAGCAGTTCTTC	CASVGGDYNEQFF
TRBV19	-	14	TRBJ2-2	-	TGTGCCAGTAGTATGACTAGTTCCACCGGGGAGCTGTTTTTT	CASSMTSSTGELFF
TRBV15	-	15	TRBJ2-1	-	TGTGCCACCAGCAGGACAGGTAGCTCCTACAATGAGCAGTTCTTC	CATSRTGSSYNEQFF
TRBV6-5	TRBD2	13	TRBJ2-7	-	TGTGCCAGCAGTTACGCGGGAGGCTACGAGCAGTACTTC	CASSYAGGYEQYF
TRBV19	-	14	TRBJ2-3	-	TGTGCCAGCCCAACCTTAGGAGGTACAGATACGCAGTATTTT	CASPTLGGTDTQYF
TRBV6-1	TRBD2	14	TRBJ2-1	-	TGTGCCAGCAGTGCCACGGGACTACACAATGAGCAGTTCTTC	CASSATGLHNEQFF
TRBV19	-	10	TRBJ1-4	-	TGTGCCAGTTCCAGAGAAAAACTGTTTTTT	CASSREKLFF
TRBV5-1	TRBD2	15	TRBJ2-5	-	TGCGCCAGCAGGGTTGACGGGAGGGGACAAGAGACCCAGTACTTC	CASRVDGRGQETQYF
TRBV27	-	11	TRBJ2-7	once	TGTGCCAGCCAGGACAGCTACGAGCAGTACTTC	CASQDSYEQYF
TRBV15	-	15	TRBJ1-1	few	TGTGCCACCAGCAGAGATCCGGGAATGAACACTGAAGCTTTCTTT	CATSRDPGMNTEAFF
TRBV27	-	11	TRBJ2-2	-	TGTGCCAGCAGTCGAGGCGGGGAGCTGTTTTTT	CASSRGGELFF
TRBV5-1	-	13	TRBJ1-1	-	TGCGCCAGCAGGTTCGCAGGTAACACTGAAGCTTTCTTT	CASRFAGNTEAFF
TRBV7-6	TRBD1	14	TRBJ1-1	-	TGTGCCAGCAGCTTGGTAGGGGGCATTAATGAAGCTTTCTTT	CASSLVGGINEAFF
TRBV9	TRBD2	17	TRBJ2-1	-	TGTGCCAGCAGCGTAGATGGGGGAGCGGGAGTTCGGAATGAGCAGTTCTTC	CASSVDGGAGVRNEQFF
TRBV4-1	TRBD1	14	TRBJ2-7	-	TGCGCCAGCAGCCACCGACAGGGTAACTACGAGCAGTACTTC	CASSHRQGNYEQYF
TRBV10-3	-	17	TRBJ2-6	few	TGTGCCATCGCCGGACAGCTCGGCGGTGCGGGGGCCAACGTCCTGACTTTC	CAIAGQLGGAGANVLTF
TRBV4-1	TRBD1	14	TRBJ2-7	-	TGCGCCAGCAGCCAACAGGGGGCAGGGCGCGAGCAGTACTTC	CASSQQGAGREQYF
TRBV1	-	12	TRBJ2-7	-	TGCACCAGCAGCCACCTCCCCTACGAGCAGTACTTC	CTSSHLPYEQYF
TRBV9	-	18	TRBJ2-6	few	TGTGCCAGCAGCGTAGCCGGAGGGCCCGGGCCTGGGGCCAACGTCCTGACTTTC	CASSVAGGPGPGANVLTF
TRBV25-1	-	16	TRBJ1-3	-	TGTGCCAGCAGTGAGGCGGGGGGCTCCTCTGGAAACACCATATATTTT	CASSEAGGSSGNTIYF
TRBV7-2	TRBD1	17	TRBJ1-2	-	TGTGCCAGCAGCTTAAACCCAAACAACAGGGGGCTAGGGGGCTACACCTTC	CASSLNPNNRGLGGYTF
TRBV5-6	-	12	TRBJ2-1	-	TGTGCCAGCAGGGGGGTGGAGGGGCCTGGGTTCTTC	CASRGVEGPGFF
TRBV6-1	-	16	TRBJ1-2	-	TGTGCCAGCAGTGAAAAGGGACCCCAAGGGGGATATGGCTACACCTTC	CASSEKGPQGGYGYTF
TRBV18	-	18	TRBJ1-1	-	TGTGCCAGCTCACCACTGATTCGGCAAGGAGGGACCGCAACTGAAGCTTTCTTT	CASSPLIRQGGTATEAFF
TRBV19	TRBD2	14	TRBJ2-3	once	TGTGCCACCCGGACTAGCGGCCGCACAGATACGCAGTATTTT	CATRTSGRTDTQYF
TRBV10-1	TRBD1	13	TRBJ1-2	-	TGCGCCAGCAGTGGACAGGGGGCTTCTGGCTACACCTTC	CASSGQGASGYTF
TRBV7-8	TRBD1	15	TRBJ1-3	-	TGTGCCAGCAGCGCACGGACAGGGTCAGGAAACACCATATATTTT	CASSARTGSGNTIYF
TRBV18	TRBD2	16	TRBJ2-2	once	TGTGCCAGCTCACCACCGGGGACTAGCGACACCGGGGAGCTGTTTTTT	CASSPPGTSDTGELFF